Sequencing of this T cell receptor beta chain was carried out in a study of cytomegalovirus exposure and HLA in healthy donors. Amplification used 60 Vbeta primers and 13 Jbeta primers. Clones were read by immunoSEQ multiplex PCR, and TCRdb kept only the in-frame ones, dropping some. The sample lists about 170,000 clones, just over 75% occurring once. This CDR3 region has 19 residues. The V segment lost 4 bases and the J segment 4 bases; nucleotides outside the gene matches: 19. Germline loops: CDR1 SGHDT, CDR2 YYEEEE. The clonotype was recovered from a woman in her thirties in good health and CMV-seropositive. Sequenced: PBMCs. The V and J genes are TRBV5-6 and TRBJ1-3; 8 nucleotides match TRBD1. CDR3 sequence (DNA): TGTGCCAGCAGCCCAGCGGCGGCGTGGCAGGGGGCGCGCGGAAACACCATATATTTT. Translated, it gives CASSPAAAWQGARGNTIYF.